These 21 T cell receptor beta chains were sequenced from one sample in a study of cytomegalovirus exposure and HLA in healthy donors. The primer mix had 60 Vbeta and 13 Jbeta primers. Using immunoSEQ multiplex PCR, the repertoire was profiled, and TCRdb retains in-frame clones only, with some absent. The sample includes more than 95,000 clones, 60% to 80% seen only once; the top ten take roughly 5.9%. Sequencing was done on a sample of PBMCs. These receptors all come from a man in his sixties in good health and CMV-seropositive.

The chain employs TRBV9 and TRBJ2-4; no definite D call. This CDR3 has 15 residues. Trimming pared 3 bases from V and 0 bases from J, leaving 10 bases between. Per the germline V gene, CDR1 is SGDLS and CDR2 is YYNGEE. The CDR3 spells CASSESALAKNIQYF. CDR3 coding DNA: TGTGCCAGCAGCGAGAGCGCTCTAGCCAAAAACATTCAGTACTTC.

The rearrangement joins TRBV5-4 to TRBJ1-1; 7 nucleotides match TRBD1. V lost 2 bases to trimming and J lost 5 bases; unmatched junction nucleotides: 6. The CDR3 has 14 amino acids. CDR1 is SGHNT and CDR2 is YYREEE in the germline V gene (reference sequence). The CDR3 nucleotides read TGTGCCAGCAGCTTAACAGGGGAAGGTACTGAAGCTTTCTTT. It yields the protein CASSLTGEGTEAFF.

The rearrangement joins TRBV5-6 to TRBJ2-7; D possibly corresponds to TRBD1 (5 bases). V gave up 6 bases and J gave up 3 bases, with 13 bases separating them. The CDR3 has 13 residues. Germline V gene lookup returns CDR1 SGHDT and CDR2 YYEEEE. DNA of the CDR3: TGTGCCAGCATAGGGCAGGGCCTCTACGAGCAGTACTTC. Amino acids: CASIGQGLYEQYF.

CDR3 protein: CASSPLGVGYEQYF. The CDR3 DNA is TGCGCCAGCAGTCCCCTCGGGGTCGGGTACGAGCAGTACTTC. V is TRBV10-1 and J is TRBJ2-7, with a possible D match to TRBD2 (5 bases). CDR1 and CDR2 (germline): WNHNN, SYGVQD (reference sequence). Deletions cut 5 bases from V and 4 bases from J, with 15 bases between. The CDR3 is made up of 14 amino acids.

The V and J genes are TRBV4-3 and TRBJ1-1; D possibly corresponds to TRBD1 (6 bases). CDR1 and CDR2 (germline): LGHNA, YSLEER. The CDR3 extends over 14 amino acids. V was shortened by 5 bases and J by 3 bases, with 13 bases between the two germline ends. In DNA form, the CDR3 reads TGCGCCAGCAGCTCGTCACAGGGTTACACTGAAGCTTTCTTT. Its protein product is CASSSSQGYTEAFF.

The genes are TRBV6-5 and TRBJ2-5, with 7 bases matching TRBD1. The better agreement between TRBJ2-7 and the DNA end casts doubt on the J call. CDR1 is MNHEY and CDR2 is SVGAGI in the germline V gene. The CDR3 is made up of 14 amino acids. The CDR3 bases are TGTGCCAGCAGTTACACCCGGGACAGCTACGAGCAGTACTTC. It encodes CASSYTRDSYEQYF.

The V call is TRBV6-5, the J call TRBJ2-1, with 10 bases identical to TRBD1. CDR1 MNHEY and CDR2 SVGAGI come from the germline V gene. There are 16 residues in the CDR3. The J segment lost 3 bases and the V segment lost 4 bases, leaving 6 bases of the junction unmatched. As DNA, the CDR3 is TGTGCCAGCAGTTCCGCCGGGACAGGGGTCTACAATGAGCAGTTCTTC. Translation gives CASSSAGTGVYNEQFF.

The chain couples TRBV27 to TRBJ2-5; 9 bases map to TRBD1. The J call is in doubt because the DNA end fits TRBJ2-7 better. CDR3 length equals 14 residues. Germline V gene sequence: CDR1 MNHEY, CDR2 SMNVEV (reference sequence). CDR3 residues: CASSYRTGAHEQYF. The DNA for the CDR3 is TGTGCCAGCAGTTATAGGACAGGGGCACACGAGCAGTACTTC.

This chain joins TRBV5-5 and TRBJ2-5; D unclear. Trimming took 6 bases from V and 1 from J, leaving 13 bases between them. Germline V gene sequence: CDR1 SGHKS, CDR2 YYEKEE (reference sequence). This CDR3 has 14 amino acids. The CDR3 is CASTPRRLQETQYF. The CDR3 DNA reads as TGTGCCAGCACCCCGAGGCGGCTCCAAGAGACCCAGTACTTC. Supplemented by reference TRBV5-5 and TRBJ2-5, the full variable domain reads DAGVTQSPTHLIKTRGQQVTLRCSPISGHKSVSWYQQVLGQGPQFIFQYYEKEERGRGNFPDRFSARQFPNYSSELNVNALLLGDSALYLCASTPRRLQETQYFGPGTRLLVL.

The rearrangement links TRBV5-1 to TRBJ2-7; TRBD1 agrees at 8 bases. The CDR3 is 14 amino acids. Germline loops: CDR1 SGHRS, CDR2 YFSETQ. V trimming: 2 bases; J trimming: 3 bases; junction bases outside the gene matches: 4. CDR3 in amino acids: CASSLDGQGYEQYF. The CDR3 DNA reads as TGCGCCAGCAGCTTAGACGGACAGGGCTACGAGCAGTACTTC.

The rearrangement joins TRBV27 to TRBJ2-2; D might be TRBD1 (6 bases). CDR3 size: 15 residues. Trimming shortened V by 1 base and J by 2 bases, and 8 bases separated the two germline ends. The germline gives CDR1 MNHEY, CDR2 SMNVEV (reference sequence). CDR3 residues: CASSLWGQNTGELFF. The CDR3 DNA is TGTGCCAGCAGTTTATGGGGGCAAAACACCGGGGAGCTGTTTTTT.

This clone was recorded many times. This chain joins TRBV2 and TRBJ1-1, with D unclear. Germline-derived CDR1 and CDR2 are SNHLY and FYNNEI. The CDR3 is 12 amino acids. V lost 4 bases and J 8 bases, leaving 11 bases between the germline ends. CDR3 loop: CASSVSTWEAFF. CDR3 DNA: TGTGCCAGCAGTGTTTCTACCTGGGAAGCTTTCTTT.

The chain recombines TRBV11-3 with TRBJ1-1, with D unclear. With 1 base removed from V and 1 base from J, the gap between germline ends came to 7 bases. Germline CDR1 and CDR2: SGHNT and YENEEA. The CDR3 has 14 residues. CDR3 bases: TGTGCCAGCAGCTTAGGGCCCCAGAACACTGAAGCTTTCTTT. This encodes CASSLGPQNTEAFF.

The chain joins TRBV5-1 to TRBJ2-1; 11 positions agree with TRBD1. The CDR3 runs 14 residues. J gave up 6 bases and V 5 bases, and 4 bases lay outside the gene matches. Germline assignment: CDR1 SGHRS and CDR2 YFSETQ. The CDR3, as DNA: TGCGCCAGCAGTACCGGGACAGGGGGCAATGAGCAGTTCTTC. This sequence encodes CASSTGTGGNEQFF.

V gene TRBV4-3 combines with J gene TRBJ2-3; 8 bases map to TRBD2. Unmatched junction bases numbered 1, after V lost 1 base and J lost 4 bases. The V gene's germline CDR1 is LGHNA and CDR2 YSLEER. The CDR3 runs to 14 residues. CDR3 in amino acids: CASSQAGGADTQYF. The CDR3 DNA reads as TGCGCCAGCAGCCAAGCGGGGGGGGCAGATACGCAGTATTTT.

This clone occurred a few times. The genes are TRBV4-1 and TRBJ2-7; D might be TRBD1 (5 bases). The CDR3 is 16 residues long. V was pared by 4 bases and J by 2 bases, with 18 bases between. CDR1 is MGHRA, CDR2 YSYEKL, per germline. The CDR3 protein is CASSPLGLTVTYEQYF. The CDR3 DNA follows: TGCGCCAGCAGCCCCTTAGGGCTGACAGTGACCTACGAGCAGTACTTC.

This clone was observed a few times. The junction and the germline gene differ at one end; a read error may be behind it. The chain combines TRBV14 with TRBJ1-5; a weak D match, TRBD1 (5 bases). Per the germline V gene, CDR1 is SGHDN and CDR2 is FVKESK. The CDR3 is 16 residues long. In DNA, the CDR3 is TGCGAAAAGAAAGGGCAGGGACTAAAGGTTCATCAGCCCCAGCATTTT. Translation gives CEKKGQGLKVHQPQHF.

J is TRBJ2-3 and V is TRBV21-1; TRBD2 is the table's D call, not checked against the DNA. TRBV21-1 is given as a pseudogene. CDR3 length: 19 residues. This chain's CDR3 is CASSKVRGGGTILTDTQYF. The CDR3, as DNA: TGTGCCAGCAGCAAAGTTAGGGGCGGGGGGACTATCCTCACAGATACGCAGTATTTT.

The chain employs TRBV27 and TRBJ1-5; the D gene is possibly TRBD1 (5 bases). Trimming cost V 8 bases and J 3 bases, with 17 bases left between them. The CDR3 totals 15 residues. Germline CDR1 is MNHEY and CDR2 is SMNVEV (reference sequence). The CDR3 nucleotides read TGTGCCAGCCTCAGCAGGACGGACAACAATCAGCCCCAGCATTTT. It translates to CASLSRTDNNQPQHF.

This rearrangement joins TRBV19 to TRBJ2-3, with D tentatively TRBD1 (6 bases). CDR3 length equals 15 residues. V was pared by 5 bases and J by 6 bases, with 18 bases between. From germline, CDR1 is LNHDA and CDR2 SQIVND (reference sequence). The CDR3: CASSFQLRGADTQYF. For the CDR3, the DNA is TGTGCCAGTAGTTTCCAACTCAGGGGAGCGGATACGCAGTATTTT.

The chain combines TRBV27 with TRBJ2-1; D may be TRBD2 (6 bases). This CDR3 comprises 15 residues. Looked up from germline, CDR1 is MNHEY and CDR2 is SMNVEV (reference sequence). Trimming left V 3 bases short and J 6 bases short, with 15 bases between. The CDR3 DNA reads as TGTGCCAGCAGTTTTGGGGTGACTAGAGGCAATGAGCAGTTCTTC. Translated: CASSFGVTRGNEQFF.